The 20 T cell receptor beta chains listed next were all sequenced from one sample in a study of radiation and T cells in renal cell carcinoma. The protocol was immunoSEQ multiplex PCR, while the TCRdb copy is restricted to in-frame clones and leaves out a portion. In the table there are roughly 120,000 clones, 70% to 90% of which are singletons. Time point here: blood 2 weeks post-SBRT. Treatment defined: 15 Gy SBRT to primary tumor, nephrectomy 4 weeks later. The starting material was blood, obtained from a patient whose treatment included radiotherapy and nephrectomy. All receptors come from a woman aged 55-69 years with renal cell carcinoma.

This chain connects TRBV13 to TRBJ2-7; a weak D match, TRBD2 (5 bases). Trimming removed 4 bases at V and 5 bases at J, with 9 bases between. This CDR3 is built from 12 residues. CDR1 is PRHDT, CDR2 FYEKMQ, per germline (reference sequence). For the CDR3, the DNA is TGTGCCAGCAGCTCTTCGGGGAACGAGCAGTACTTC. It specifies CASSSSGNEQYF. The full variable domain, in which reference TRBV13 and TRBJ2-7 provide the parts outside the CDR3, is AAGVIQSPRHLIKEKRETATLKCYPIPRHDTVYWYQQGPGQDPQFLISFYEKMQSDKGSIPDRFSAQQFSDYHSELNMSSLELGDSALYFCASSSSGNEQYFGPGTRLTVT.

The CDR3 protein is CASSLDRAGYNEQFF. CDR3 coding DNA: TGTGCCAGCAGCTTAGATAGGGCAGGCTACAATGAGCAGTTCTTC. This rearrangement joins TRBV11-2 to TRBJ2-1; D remains unclear. Trimming removed 0 bases at V and 3 bases at J, with 9 bases between. In germline, CDR1 is SGHAT, CDR2 FQNNGV. This CDR3 spans 15 amino acids.

The chain links TRBV9 to TRBJ1-3; D unclear. From germline, CDR1 is SGDLS and CDR2 YYNGEE. V gave up 7 bases and J gave up 4 bases, with 12 bases separating them. This CDR3 has 13 amino acids. In DNA, the CDR3 is TGTGCCAGCTCCCCAACTGCCGGAAACACCATATATTTT. It codes for CASSPTAGNTIYF. Filled out from reference TRBV9 and TRBJ1-3, the complete variable domain reads DSGVTQTPKHLITATGQRVTLRCSPRSGDLSVYWYQQSLDQGLQFLIQYYNGEERAKGNILERFSAQQFPDLHSELNLSSLELGDSALYFCASSPTAGNTIYFGEGSWLTVV.

The chain recombines TRBV18 with TRBJ2-7, with 7 bases fitting TRBD1. There are 14 residues in the CDR3. The V gene's germline CDR1 is KGHSH and CDR2 LQKENI. Unmatched junction bases numbered 7, after V lost 6 bases and J lost 2 bases. The CDR3 sequence is CASSQDRMTYEQYF. CDR3 nucleotides: TGTGCCAGCTCGCAGGACAGGATGACCTACGAGCAGTACTTC. The full variable domain, completed using reference TRBV18 and TRBJ2-7, is NAGVMQNPRHLVRRRGQEARLRCSPMKGHSHVYWYRQLPEEGLKFMVYLQKENIIDESGMPKERFSAEFPKEGPSILRIQQVVRGDSAAYFCASSQDRMTYEQYFGPGTRLTVT.

The chain links TRBV30 to TRBJ2-3; D call uncertain. V lost 4 bases and J 2 bases, leaving 13 bases between the germline ends. Germline CDR1 GTSNPN, CDR2 SVGIG (reference sequence). The length of the CDR3 is 14 residues. The CDR3 loop reads CAWKQQTSTDTQYF. Written as DNA, the CDR3 is TGTGCCTGGAAACAACAGACGTCCACAGATACGCAGTATTTT.

The gene calls are TRBV5-1 and TRBJ1-1; maybe TRBD1 (5 bases). Per germline, CDR1 SGHRS and CDR2 YFSETQ. This CDR3 has 13 amino acids. Trimming stripped 4 bases from V and 1 base from J, with 8 bases between. CDR3 bases: TGCGCCAGCAGCATTACAGGGAACACTGAAGCTTTCTTT. It specifies CASSITGNTEAFF.

There are a few counts of this clone. The chain combines TRBV4-2 with TRBJ1-1, with a tentative D call TRBD1 (6 bases). Trimming removed 2 bases at V and 0 bases at J, with 10 bases between. Per germline, CDR1 LGHNA and CDR2 YNFKEQ. CDR3 length equals 15 residues. The CDR3 nucleotides read TGTGCCAGCAGCCAATTACAGGGTATGAACACTGAAGCTTTCTTT. Residues: CASSQLQGMNTEAFF.

The chain couples TRBV28 to TRBJ1-5; D perhaps matches TRBD1 (6 bases). V gave up 7 bases and J gave up 4 bases, with 20 bases separating them. Germline loops: CDR1 MDHEN, CDR2 SYDVKM. This CDR3 contains 16 residues. The CDR3 DNA sequence: TGTGCCAGCACCGACCACCGGGGGGGCTCGAATCAGCCCCAGCATTTT. Its translation is CASTDHRGGSNQPQHF.

The V and J genes are TRBV7-3 and TRBJ2-7; 9 positions agree with TRBD1. From germline, CDR1 is SGHTA and CDR2 FQGTGA. The CDR3 runs 15 residues. V dropped 2 bases and J dropped 3; count of bases not matched to a gene: 5. The CDR3 here is CASSLGTGWNYEQYF. The CDR3 DNA sequence: TGTGCCAGCAGCTTAGGGACAGGGTGGAACTACGAGCAGTACTTC.

V and J are TRBV5-1 and TRBJ2-5; weak D call: TRBD1 (6 bases). Germline V CDR1 and CDR2: SGHRS, YFSETQ. V was clipped by 0 bases and J by 5 bases, with 11 bases between them. The CDR3 totals 14 residues. CDR3 nucleotides: TGCGCCAGCAGCTTGGATACAGGGAAGGAGACCCAGTACTTC. Translating it yields CASSLDTGKETQYF.

The chain is built from TRBV9 and TRBJ2-3; the D gene is possibly TRBD1 (6 bases). With 0 bases removed from V and 0 bases from J, the gap between germline ends came to 11 bases. Germline values: CDR1 SGDLS, CDR2 YYNGEE. The CDR3 length is 16 residues. The CDR3 loop reads CASSVALGASTDTQYF. The CDR3 DNA reads TGTGCCAGCAGCGTAGCTTTGGGGGCCAGCACAGATACGCAGTATTTT.

The gene calls are TRBV6-1 and TRBJ1-6, with D hard to call. V was clipped by 8 bases and J by 10 bases, with 18 bases between them. In germline, CDR1 is MNHNS, CDR2 SASEGT. The length of the CDR3 is 14 residues. The CDR3: CASAAVGVGSPLHF. Here the CDR3 DNA reads TGTGCCAGCGCGGCTGTTGGGGTTGGGTCACCCCTCCACTTT.

Many counts were recorded for this clone. The chain has TRBV19 and TRBJ1-3; 9 bases agree with TRBD1. Per the germline V gene, CDR1 is LNHDA and CDR2 is SQIVND (reference sequence). J lost 6 bases, V lost 6 bases, and 18 bases had no gene match. This CDR3 comprises 18 residues. Written as DNA, the CDR3 is TGTGCCAGTAGAGAGCGTCTCCGGGACAGGGCAGACAAAAACACCATATATTTT. Encoded protein: CASRERLRDRADKNTIYF.

The rearrangement uses TRBV2 and TRBJ1-2; unclear D gene. From germline, CDR1 is SNHLY and CDR2 FYNNEI. V dropped 6 bases and J dropped 8 bases, with 13 bases sitting between them. This CDR3 has 12 residues. The CDR3, as DNA: TGTGCCAGCAGCCGGGTCAACGGCGGCTACACCTTC. Its protein is CASSRVNGGYTF.

The gene calls are TRBV19 and TRBJ2-3; D unclear. Germline V gene sequence: CDR1 LNHDA, CDR2 SQIVND (reference sequence). The CDR3 has 13 amino acids. Deletions cut 7 bases from V and 4 bases from J, with 12 bases between. This CDR3 reads CASKLAIADTQYF. The CDR3 nucleotides are TGTGCCAGTAAGTTAGCTATAGCAGATACGCAGTATTTT.

This clone was detected once. The V and J genes are TRBV9 and TRBJ1-2; a possible D gene is TRBD1 (6 bases). The CDR3 has 16 residues. CDR1 is SGDLS and CDR2 is YYNGEE in the germline V gene. V lost 2 bases and J 2 bases, leaving 16 bases between the germline ends. CDR3 loop: CASSVGAGQTNYGYTF. The DNA for the CDR3 is TGTGCCAGCAGCGTGGGCGCCGGACAGACCAACTATGGCTACACCTTC.

This chain joins TRBV2 and TRBJ1-6; possibly TRBD1 for D (6 bases). Germline assignment: CDR1 SNHLY and CDR2 FYNNEI. CDR3 length: 13 residues. V gave up 5 bases and J gave up 7 bases, with 9 bases separating them. The CDR3 spells CASSQQGNSPLHF. CDR3 in DNA: TGTGCCAGCAGTCAGCAGGGGAATTCACCCCTCCACTTT.

This chain links TRBV6-1 with TRBJ1-4, with D possibly being TRBD1 (6 bases). CDR3 size: 15 residues. V lost 7 bases and J lost 8, with 20 bases in between. Germline V gene data show CDR1 as MNHNS and CDR2 as SASEGT. In DNA form, the CDR3 reads TGTGCCAGCAATACAATGCGGGGGGCGCGGGAAAAACTGTTTTTT. Protein sequence: CASNTMRGAREKLFF.

The chain carries TRBV9 and TRBJ1-2; D is perhaps TRBD1 (6 bases). The length of the CDR3 is 15 residues. In germline, CDR1 is SGDLS, CDR2 YYNGEE. The V and J ends lost 0 bases and 7 bases respectively, with 16 bases between them. CDR3 sequence reads: CASSVGGIGGLGYTF. The CDR3 DNA is TGTGCCAGCAGCGTAGGGGGCATAGGGGGACTTGGCTACACCTTC.

The chain carries TRBV9 and TRBJ2-1; TRBD1 matches at 9 bases. This CDR3 spans 14 amino acids. Germline V gene data show CDR1 as SGDLS and CDR2 as YYNGEE. V dropped 4 bases and J dropped 10; count of bases not matched to a gene: 9. In DNA form, the CDR3 reads TGTGCCAGCAGCACGATGGGACAGGGTGAAGAGCAGTTCTTC. Translated: CASSTMGQGEEQFF.